A single sample gave rise to the 29 T cell receptor beta chains below, sequenced in a study of T cell responses to AZD1222 COVID-19 vaccine. Clones were sequenced by immunoSEQ multiplex PCR, and TCRdb holds only the in-frame ones, with some missing. The sample has roughly 100,000 clones; roughly 86% are singletons. Material: peripheral blood, obtained on day 0 of AZD1222 vaccination. Every receptor here comes from an adult in good health.

The chain employs TRBV5-6 and TRBJ1-1; no reliable D call. Looked up from germline, CDR1 is SGHDT and CDR2 is YYEEEE. Between the trimmed V and J ends, which lost 4 bases and 12 bases, there was a span of 13 bases. CDR3 length equals 11 residues. The CDR3 spells CASSRSGRTFF. DNA of the CDR3: TGTGCCAGCAGCCGGTCCGGGAGAACTTTCTTT.

The V gene is TRBV5-4, the J gene TRBJ2-7, with D perhaps TRBD2 (6 bases). Trimming took off 4 bases at V and 4 bases at J, with 12 bases between the two ends. CDR3 length: 13 residues. The V gene's germline CDR1 is SGHNT and CDR2 YYREEE (reference sequence). The CDR3 loop reads CASSGQEGYEQYF. The CDR3 bases are TGTGCCAGCAGCGGCCAGGAGGGTTACGAGCAGTACTTC.

J is TRBJ2-5 and V is TRBV27; D remains ambiguous. CDR1 is MNHEY, CDR2 SMNVEV, per germline (reference sequence). This CDR3 region has 12 residues. V dropped 10 bases and J dropped 2 bases, with 11 bases sitting between them. CDR3 DNA: TGTGCCACCGGGCCCTCACAAGAGACCCAGTACTTC. Translating gives CATGPSQETQYF.

The genes are TRBV27 and TRBJ1-2; D is undetermined. The CDR3 has 15 residues. Germline V gene sequence: CDR1 MNHEY, CDR2 SMNVEV (reference sequence). The V gene lost 3 bases and the J gene lost 7 bases, with 18 bases spanning the gap. The CDR3 loop reads CASSFRGVDRGGYTF. The CDR3 coding sequence is TGTGCCAGCAGTTTTCGCGGGGTCGATCGAGGTGGCTACACCTTC.

This chain joins TRBV6-2 or TRBV6-3 and TRBJ1-2; a weak D match, TRBD1 (5 bases). CDR1 MNHEY and CDR2 SVGEGT come from the germline V gene. This CDR3 is built from 17 residues. V lost 4 bases, J lost 0 bases, and 18 bases lay in between. CDR3 loop: CASSSPYRSTANYGYTF. In DNA, the CDR3 is TGTGCCAGCAGTTCCCCCTACCGGTCGACAGCTAACTATGGCTACACCTTC.

The table lists this clone with a few counts. The chain uses TRBV7-3 and TRBJ2-1, with D possibly being TRBD2 (6 bases). V was shortened by 2 bases and J by 7 bases, with 9 bases between the two germline ends. CDR1 is SGHTA and CDR2 is FQGTGA in the germline V gene. This CDR3 spans 13 amino acids. In nucleotides, the CDR3 is TGTGCCAGCAGCTTATCGGGGGAGAATGAGCAGTTCTTC. This sequence encodes CASSLSGENEQFF.

CDR3 residues: CASSPDRGHQPQHF. The CDR3 region has the DNA TGTGCCAGTAGCCCCGACAGGGGCCATCAGCCCCAGCATTTT. The chain couples TRBV19 to TRBJ1-5; 8 bases are shared with TRBD1. V lost 6 bases and J lost 5; bases outside the gene matches: 6. The germline gives CDR1 LNHDA, CDR2 SQIVND (reference sequence). The CDR3 has 14 residues.

This chain joins TRBV30 and TRBJ1-1; TRBD1 is a possible D gene (5 bases). Germline V gene sequence: CDR1 GTSNPN, CDR2 SVGIG (reference sequence). The CDR3 spans 12 residues. V lost 4 bases, J lost 4 bases, and 10 bases lay in between. The CDR3 DNA follows: TGTGCCTGGAACACAGGCCCCACTGAAGCTTTCTTT. Its protein product is CAWNTGPTEAFF.

The V call is TRBV13, the J call TRBJ2-1, with D possibly being TRBD2 (6 bases). The CDR3 is made up of 13 amino acids. The germline V gene encodes CDR1 PRHDT and CDR2 FYEKMQ (reference sequence). The V gene lost 4 bases and the J gene lost 10 bases, with 14 bases spanning the gap. The CDR3 sequence is CASSSPGGVEQFF. In DNA, the CDR3 is TGTGCCAGCAGCTCCCCCGGGGGAGTGGAGCAGTTCTTC.

This clone was detected a few times. The chain carries TRBV28 and TRBJ2-1, with TRBD2 matching 7 bases. Germline V gives CDR1 MDHEN, CDR2 SYDVKM. J gave up 3 bases and V 2 bases, and 4 bases lay outside the gene matches. This CDR3 is built from 15 residues. The CDR3 DNA is TGTGCCAGCAGTTTAGGGGGGAGGGTCTACAATGAGCAGTTCTTC. This codes for CASSLGGRVYNEQFF.

The chain employs TRBV5-5 and TRBJ1-6; D unclear. V was clipped by 4 bases and J by 0 bases, with 8 bases between them. Germline loops: CDR1 SGHKS, CDR2 YYEKEE (reference sequence). This CDR3 spans 15 amino acids. CDR3 in amino acids: CASSEDDSYNSPLHF. The CDR3 DNA sequence: TGTGCCAGCAGCGAGGACGACTCCTATAATTCACCCCTCCACTTT.

The chain combines TRBV19 with TRBJ2-7; TRBD2 might be the D (6 bases). Between the trimmed V and J ends, which lost 4 bases and 0 bases, there was a span of 19 bases. This CDR3 is built from 17 residues. CDR1 and CDR2 from the germline V gene are LNHDA and SQIVND (reference sequence). The CDR3 DNA follows: TGTGCCAGTAGTAAAGTCGGCGGCGGGGTGAGCTCCTACGAGCAGTACTTC. The encoded protein is CASSKVGGGVSSYEQYF. Combining the CDR3 with reference TRBV19 and TRBJ2-7 gives the whole variable domain DGGITQSPKYLFRKEGQNVTLSCEQNLNHDAMYWYRQDPGQGLRLIYYSQIVNDFQKGDIAEGYSVSREKKESFPLTVTSAQKNPTAFYLCASSKVGGGVSSYEQYFGPGTRLTVT.

The V call is TRBV6-5, the J call TRBJ1-5; TRBD1 is a possible D gene (5 bases). This CDR3 is built from 14 residues. From germline, CDR1 is MNHEY and CDR2 SVGAGI. Trimming cost V 5 bases and J 4 bases, with 12 bases left between them. CDR3 coding DNA: TGTGCCAGCAGTCCAGACAGTTTTAATCAGCCCCAGCATTTT. Its protein is CASSPDSFNQPQHF.

The chain has TRBV19 and TRBJ2-2; perhaps TRBD2 as D (5 bases). This CDR3 comprises 15 residues. Trimming removed 3 bases at V and 4 bases at J, with 12 bases between. CDR1 is LNHDA and CDR2 is SQIVND in the germline V gene (reference sequence). CDR3 protein: CASSIYARGTGELFF. The CDR3 nucleotides are TGTGCCAGTAGTATTTACGCACGGGGCACCGGGGAGCTGTTTTTT.

This chain uses TRBV19 with TRBJ2-7; TRBD1 agrees at 10 bases. This CDR3 contains 15 residues. V was clipped by 4 bases and J by 2 bases; unmatched bases: 5. CDR1 and CDR2 (germline): LNHDA, SQIVND (reference sequence). CDR3 DNA sequence: TGTGCCAGTAGTAAACCGGGACAGGGGACCTACGAGCAGTACTTC. It translates to CASSKPGQGTYEQYF.

The DNA of the CDR3 is TGTGCCAGCAGCTTAGGTCCGGGCTCTGGAAACACCATATATTTT. It yields the protein CASSLGPGSGNTIYF. The chain couples TRBV7-2 to TRBJ1-3, with no clear D. Trimming shortened V by 1 base and J by 0 bases, and 7 bases separated the two germline ends. The germline V gene has CDR1 SGHTA and CDR2 FQGNSA. This CDR3 region has 15 residues.

CDR3 nucleotides: TGTGCCAGCAGTGAAGACAGGGGACAGCCCCAGCATTTT. This gives the protein CASSEDRGQPQHF. This chain connects TRBV6-1 to TRBJ1-5, with 7 bases that match TRBD1. V trimming: 1 base; J trimming: 7 bases; junction bases outside the gene matches: 1. This CDR3 is built from 13 residues. The germline gives CDR1 MNHNS, CDR2 SASEGT.

The gene calls are TRBV27 and TRBJ1-1; D not resolved. V was pared by 5 bases and J by 1 base, with 11 bases between. Germline V gives CDR1 MNHEY, CDR2 SMNVEV (reference sequence). CDR3 length: 14 amino acids. The CDR3 nucleotides are TGTGCCAGCAGTCGAGGGTATGCGAACACTGAAGCTTTCTTT. Translation gives CASSRGYANTEAFF.

The rearrangement links TRBV6-5 to TRBJ2-7; no clear D. Germline CDR1 is MNHEY and CDR2 is SVGAGI. The germline V and J ends were trimmed by 7 bases and 0 bases, with 13 bases remaining between them. CDR3 length: 14 residues. The CDR3 DNA reads TGTGCCAGCACAAAAACGGGCCCCTCCTACGAGCAGTACTTC. It codes for CASTKTGPSYEQYF.

The V gene is TRBV5-4, the J gene TRBJ2-1; 8 bases map to TRBD2. This CDR3 comprises 14 residues. Germline CDR1 and CDR2: SGHNT and YYREEE (reference sequence). J was trimmed by 6 bases and V by 2 bases; bases with no gene match: 4. The CDR3 sequence: CASSLAGDFNEQFF. The DNA of the CDR3 is TGTGCCAGCAGCTTAGCGGGAGATTTCAATGAGCAGTTCTTC. Full variable domain (rest looked up from reference TRBV5-4 and TRBJ2-1): ETGVTQSPTHLIKTRGQQVTLRCSSQSGHNTVSWYQQALGQGPQFIFQYYREEENGRGNFPPRFSGLQFPNYSSELNVNALELDDSALYLCASSLAGDFNEQFFGPGTRLTVL.

For the CDR3, the DNA is TGTGCCATCACTAAACAGGGGGCCACTGAAGCTTTCTTT. Translated, it gives CAITKQGATEAFF. The rearrangement links TRBV10-3 to TRBJ1-1; 9 bases align to TRBD1. The CDR3 length is 13 residues. V lost 7 bases and J lost 4; bases outside the gene matches: 4. The germline gives CDR1 ENHRY, CDR2 SYGVKD.

This chain uses TRBV7-9 with TRBJ1-1, with TRBD1 identical over 7 bases. This CDR3 spans 14 amino acids. Germline CDR1 reads SEHNR; CDR2 reads FQNEAQ (reference sequence). The junction had 8 bases not matched to a gene; V was cut back by 5 bases and J by 5 bases. In DNA form, the CDR3 reads TGTGCCAGCAGCGACAGGGCCGGTAATACTGAAGCTTTCTTT. Translation: CASSDRAGNTEAFF.

V usage is TRBV19 and J usage is TRBJ1-1; 7 positions agree with TRBD1. The length of the CDR3 is 15 residues. The germline CDR1 and CDR2 sequences are LNHDA and SQIVND (reference sequence). V was clipped by 7 bases and J by 1 base; unmatched bases: 9. Written as DNA, the CDR3 is TGTGCCAGTACTCAACTGGGACAGTCGAACACTGAAGCTTTCTTT. Encoded protein: CASTQLGQSNTEAFF.

With respect to this clone: The junction departs from germline at one end; a sequencing error may be responsible. The chain has TRBV5-6 and TRBJ1-5; D not resolved. Germline lookup yields CDR1 SGHDT and CDR2 YYEEEE. The CDR3 runs 15 residues. The CDR3 nucleotides are TGTGCCAGCAGTTTGGGGTCCTATAGCAATCAGCCCCAGCATTTT. Amino acid sequence: CASSLGSYSNQPQHF.

The genes are TRBV30 and TRBJ2-5; TRBD1 agrees at 10 bases. The CDR3 contains 13 residues. Germline assignment: CDR1 GTSNPN and CDR2 SVGIG (reference sequence). The V gene end was trimmed by 4 bases and the J gene end by 4 bases; junction bases not matched to a gene: 3. Here the CDR3 reads CAWNRDRGETQYF. DNA for the CDR3: TGTGCCTGGAATCGGGACAGGGGAGAGACCCAGTACTTC.

The chain employs TRBV6-6 and TRBJ2-7; 9 bases line up with TRBD1. The ends lost 5 bases at V and 5 bases at J; junction bases unmatched: 10. Germline V lookup: CDR1 MNHNY, CDR2 SVGAGI (reference sequence). This CDR3 region has 15 residues. Written as DNA, the CDR3 is TGTGCCAGCAGTACCCGAGGACAGGGGATCCACGAGCAGTACTTC. It yields the protein CASSTRGQGIHEQYF.

The gene calls are TRBV7-7 and TRBJ2-2; 11 nucleotides align to TRBD1. V shed 4 bases and J 6 bases; nucleotides not matched to a gene: 10. The CDR3 contains 17 residues. Germline V CDR1 and CDR2: SSHAT, FNYEAQ (reference sequence). This chain's CDR3 is CASSSGQGEFRAGELFF. Here the CDR3 DNA reads TGTGCCAGCAGCTCGGGACAGGGGGAATTCAGAGCCGGGGAGCTGTTTTTT.

This chain links TRBV27 with TRBJ2-1; D possibly uses TRBD1 or TRBD2 (5 bases each). The CDR3 totals 17 residues. Germline V lookup: CDR1 MNHEY, CDR2 SMNVEV (reference sequence). Trimming stripped 2 bases from V and 0 bases from J, with 14 bases between. DNA for the CDR3: TGTGCCAGCAGTTTAGGGGCGTCGGGAAGCTCCTACAATGAGCAGTTCTTC. Its protein is CASSLGASGSSYNEQFF.

This chain joins TRBV27 and TRBJ2-5, with TRBD1 as a possible D gene (5 bases). Germline-derived CDR1 and CDR2 are MNHEY and SMNVEV (reference sequence). This CDR3 has 13 amino acids. V lost 10 bases, J lost 4 bases, and 16 bases lay in between. As DNA, the CDR3 is TGTGCCACCCCCCGCAGGGAACGAGAGACCCAGTACTTC. Its protein product is CATPRRERETQYF.